This T cell receptor (beta chain) was captured by sequencing in a study of PD-1 blockade in classical Hodgkin lymphoma (dated by TCRdb to 2018 to 2020). Describing the broader study: Nivolumab dosing was 3 mg/kg intravenously every 2 weeks, continuing until either disease progression or unacceptable toxicity. To define a peripheral blood immune signature of response to PD-1 blockade in classical Hodgkin lymphoma, the study combined TCR beta sequencing with CyTOF. Overall study outcomes, separate from this receptor: Newly diagnosed patients were reported to have lower baseline TCR diversity than healthy donors, and relapsed/refractory patients were reported to have lower baseline TCR diversity still. Patients starting nivolumab less than 1 year after ASCT had lower diversity and were excluded from later analyses to avoid confounding by immune reconstitution. By C4D1, a significant rise was seen in CD4+ TCR diversity but not in CD8+ TCR diversity (p=0.0027 vs p=0.16), and the rise was most apparent among complete responders (p=0.02). Baseline diversity similar to that of newly diagnosed patients was observed in trial patients achieving complete response, whereas significantly lower diversity was observed in partial responders and progressors. Only a single clinical trial cohort was studied, and what caused the repertoire differences, possibly disease activity or prior therapy, remained undefined.

The time point label, as the study defines it: cycle 2 day 1 (C2D1) of nivolumab. Relapse after autologous stem cell transplantation had occurred in all trial patients, and cohorts A, B and C were distinguished by prior brentuximab vedotin exposure. The trial cohort included fewer than 60 patients with relapsed/refractory classical Hodgkin lymphoma, and each patient had a best overall response of complete response, partial response or progressive disease. Single-agent nivolumab was administered to trial patients in the multi-cohort phase II CheckMate 205 trial. An independent review committee assessed best overall response by applying the 2007 International Working Group response criteria. Trial PBMCs were obtained immediately prior to nivolumab initiation (C1D1) and on therapy at cycle 2 day 1 and cycle 4 day 1. Peripheral blood was collected in 8 mL Vacutainer Cell Preparation Tubes, from which PBMCs were isolated by centrifugation and then cryopreserved.

This clone was counted only a few times. Its antigen specificity is not known. Per-base qualities were not stored, and no clone one base away is much larger. The Qiagen DNeasy kit was used to extract genomic DNA from unsorted PBMCs and from the negatively selected CD4+ and CD8+ fractions. Amplification of TCR beta CDR3 regions was done by immunoSEQ multiplex PCR with primers that anneal to V and J segments. A synthetic immune receptor repertoire was used to minimize amplification bias, and any remaining bias was removed computationally after sequencing. Under the source paper's analysis protocol: Custom Python scripts were used to quantify repertoire diversity as the Shannon entropy index. Unsorted, CD4+ and CD8+ repertoires were analyzed separately, except for combined analyses in which CD4+ and CD8+ sequences were merged in silico. A clone was considered expanded if an increase in frequency of at least 2-fold after treatment relative to C1D1 was found, and a pseudocount of 0.5 was applied to clones undetected at baseline. Clones with 0 or 1 copy at C1D1 were defined as singleton clones, while clones with 2 or more copies were defined as non-singleton clones. Clones expanded in unsorted samples were assigned a CD4+, CD8+ or unknown annotation through matching of protein sequences in sorted samples from the same patient. Wilcoxon tests were applied to paired samples to test diversity changes from C1D1 to C4D1. TCRdb re-hosts the immuneACCESS table, in-frame sequences only. Its copies lack some clones; in the studies checked, an unresolved V gene accounts for under half of them, and the cause for the rest is not known. From that table come the V and J calls and clone size; the DNA was used to work out D and trimming. The sample yields under 70,000 clones; 71% were counted once. The biggest ten clones account for less than 9.5% of the sample.

The sample in question was peripheral blood mononuclear cells (PBMCs), obtained before the second cycle of nivolumab. The source of this sequence is a human donor with classical Hodgkin lymphoma.

The DNA sequence is given as TGTGCCAGCAGGCAGGACAGCCAAGAGACCCAGTACTTC. It codes for CASRQDSQETQYF. The chain is made from TRBV28 and TRBJ2-5; TRBD1 is possibly the D segment (6 matching bases). Spanning cysteine to phenylalanine, the CDR3 consists of 13 amino acids. Only the CDR3 portion is preserved as DNA: 39 bases, with reading frame beginning at the first base. Via the germline V gene, CDR1 is MDHEN and CDR2 SYDVKM. V is shortened by 6 bases, J by 1 base, and the region joining them spans 9 bases.